These 30 T cell receptor beta chains were all obtained from the same sample, sequenced in a study of cytomegalovirus exposure and HLA in healthy donors. Amplification used 60 Vbeta primers and 13 Jbeta primers. Clones were read by immunoSEQ multiplex PCR, and TCRdb kept only the in-frame ones, dropping some. This sample carries around 140,000 clones, 80% to 90% of them seen once, and the ten largest clones take roughly 5.2%. Sample: PBMCs. All receptors derive from a woman between 25 and 40 years old in good health and CMV-seronegative.

The V and J genes are TRBV7-3 and TRBJ2-2; TRBD2 agrees at 8 bases. Germline V gene lookup returns CDR1 SGHTA and CDR2 FQGTGA. The ends lost 4 bases at V and 5 bases at J; junction bases unmatched: 9. The CDR3 contains 16 residues. CDR3 region: CASSSAGTRGTGELFF. The CDR3 region has the DNA TGTGCCAGCAGCTCCGCCGGGACTAGGGGGACCGGGGAGCTGTTTTTT.

This sequence joins TRBV23-1 and TRBJ1-4, with D tentatively TRBD1 (5 bases). TRBV23-1 is known as an ORF, though its function is uncertain. V was trimmed by 6 bases and J by 1 base, leaving 27 bases between them. The CDR3 spans 20 residues. For the CDR3, the DNA is TGCGCCAGCAGGGGGACGAGGGAGGGAATATTGGGACGAACTAATGAAAAACTGTTTTTT. Its translation is CASRGTREGILGRTNEKLFF.

V usage is TRBV7-8 and J usage is TRBJ2-2, with TRBD1 matching over 10 bases. V was clipped by 0 bases and J by 3 bases; unmatched bases: 7. The germline V gene has CDR1 SGHVS and CDR2 FQNEAQ. The CDR3 is 18 amino acids. CDR3 residues: CASSLARTGGHHTGELFF. CDR3 in DNA: TGTGCCAGCAGCTTAGCGAGGACAGGGGGGCACCACACCGGGGAGCTGTTTTTT.

This sequence joins TRBV4-3 and TRBJ2-1, with 8 bases that match TRBD2. After removal of 1 base from V and 5 bases from J, the junction contained 13 bases not matched to a gene. This CDR3 spans 18 amino acids. Germline CDR1 LGHNA, CDR2 YSLEER. CDR3 region: CASSQVTSGHYRNNEQFF. As DNA, the CDR3 is TGCGCCAGCAGCCAAGTAACTAGCGGCCACTACAGGAACAATGAGCAGTTCTTC.

The chain has TRBV13 and TRBJ1-5; D is ambiguous. The germline V gene encodes CDR1 PRHDT and CDR2 FYEKMQ (reference sequence). Trimming stripped 3 bases from V and 0 bases from J, with 9 bases between. The CDR3 is 15 amino acids. CDR3 protein: CASSFSENSNQPQHF. The CDR3 nucleotides are TGTGCCAGCAGCTTCAGCGAAAATAGCAATCAGCCCCAGCATTTT.

This clone was observed a single time. The V and J genes are TRBV28 and TRBJ1-1, with 9 positions matching TRBD1. V gave up 4 bases and J gave up 6 bases; unmatched junction bases: 6. Germline values: CDR1 MDHEN, CDR2 SYDVKM. The CDR3 has 14 residues. In nucleotides, the CDR3 is TGTGCCAGCAGTTCCGGGACAGGGTCGGCTGAAGCTTTCTTT. Its protein product is CASSSGTGSAEAFF.

CDR3 coding DNA: TGTGCCAGCAGCTCCCGGACAGGGTTGCCTCAAGAGACCCAGTACTTC. Its protein product is CASSSRTGLPQETQYF. The genes are TRBV5-4 and TRBJ2-5, with TRBD1 matching 8 bases. The CDR3 is 16 residues long. Germline lookup yields CDR1 SGHNT and CDR2 YYREEE (reference sequence). Losses at the gene ends were 3 bases for V and 2 bases for J; bases not matched to a gene: 9.

This clone was observed once. The chain combines TRBV19 with TRBJ2-1; D may be TRBD1 (6 bases). V lost 1 base to trimming and J lost 6 bases, with 13 bases between them. CDR1 LNHDA and CDR2 SQIVND come from the germline V gene (reference sequence). This CDR3 has 15 amino acids. CDR3 DNA: TGTGCCAGTAGTATAGCCTCCAGGGGTTCCAATGAGCAGTTCTTC. It specifies CASSIASRGSNEQFF.

V and J are TRBV2 and TRBJ2-1; D perhaps matches TRBD1 (5 bases). The CDR3 is 14 amino acids. V was clipped by 3 bases and J by 6 bases, with 12 bases between them. Per germline, CDR1 SNHLY and CDR2 FYNNEI. The CDR3 sequence: CASSEVGQGNEQFF. The CDR3 nucleotides read TGTGCCAGCAGTGAGGTAGGCCAGGGCAATGAGCAGTTCTTC.

The V and J genes are TRBV7-9 and TRBJ2-7; the D gene is possibly TRBD2 (6 bases). The CDR3 is made up of 16 amino acids. Trimming removed 1 base at V and 7 bases at J, with 20 bases between. CDR1 and CDR2 (germline): SEHNR, FQNEAQ (reference sequence). The CDR3 DNA sequence: TGTGCCAGCAGCTTAGGCCCGCCGGGAGCCAAGTGGGAGCAGTACTTC. It encodes CASSLGPPGAKWEQYF.

This clone appeared a few times. The chain carries TRBV7-2 and TRBJ2-1, with 13 bases aligning to TRBD2. After removal of 6 bases from V and 7 bases from J, the junction contained 12 bases not matched to a gene. Per germline, CDR1 SGHTA and CDR2 FQGNSA. The CDR3 has 17 residues. The CDR3 sequence is CASSSLLTSGGGNEQFF. Here the CDR3 DNA reads TGTGCCAGCAGTTCTTTACTCACTAGCGGGGGGGGAAATGAGCAGTTCTTC. Full variable domain (remainder filled in from reference TRBV7-2 and TRBJ2-1): GAGVSQSPSNKVTEKGKDVELRCDPISGHTALYWYRQSLGQGLEFLIYFQGNSAPDKSGLPSDRFSAERTGGSVSTLTIQRTQQEDSAVYLCASSSLLTSGGGNEQFFGPGTRLTVL.

On this clone itself: In the same sample, other DNA sequences code for this CDR3. The CDR3 DNA reads TGTGCCTGGACTGGGGGCCGGACGAACACCGGGGAGCTGTTTTTT. Its protein product is CAWTGGRTNTGELFF. The V gene is TRBV30, the J gene TRBJ2-2; D possibly corresponds to TRBD1 (6 bases). The germline V and J ends were trimmed by 4 bases and 0 bases, with 12 bases remaining between them. This CDR3 spans 15 amino acids. Germline lookup yields CDR1 GTSNPN and CDR2 SVGIG (reference sequence).

The chain employs TRBV4-2 and TRBJ1-1, with D possibly TRBD1 on 5 matching bases. V lost 0 bases and J lost 1, with 15 bases in between. The CDR3 is 17 residues long. The germline gives CDR1 LGHNA, CDR2 YNFKEQ. For the CDR3, the DNA is TGTGCCAGCAGCCAAGATATTAAGGCAGGGTGGAACACTGAAGCTTTCTTT. It codes for CASSQDIKAGWNTEAFF.

This rearrangement joins TRBV6-5 to TRBJ1-2; D perhaps matches TRBD1 (6 bases). The CDR3 runs 12 residues. The germline gives CDR1 MNHEY, CDR2 SVGAGI. Trimming pared 5 bases from V and 8 bases from J, leaving 12 bases between. As DNA, the CDR3 is TGTGCCAGCAGTGGCGCGGGGGGCGGCTACACCTTC. Translating gives CASSGAGGGYTF.

The chain is built from TRBV7-9 and TRBJ2-5; tentative D call: TRBD2 (7 bases). Germline-derived CDR1 and CDR2 are SEHNR and FQNEAQ (reference sequence). There are 16 residues in the CDR3. Trimming shortened V by 1 base and J by 2 bases, and 14 bases separated the two germline ends. The CDR3 DNA sequence: TGTGCCAGCAGCTTAGTGCAGGGAGGGGGGCAAGAGACCCAGTACTTC. Amino acids: CASSLVQGGGQETQYF.

The chain couples TRBV30 to TRBJ1-2; no clear D. This CDR3 comprises 11 residues. Trimming removed 3 bases from V and 6 bases from J, with 8 bases in between. Germline V gene lookup returns CDR1 GTSNPN and CDR2 SVGIG (reference sequence). The CDR3 bases are TGTGCCTGGAGGCGGGGTGATGGCTACACCTTC. This codes for CAWRRGDGYTF.

The chain recombines TRBV6-1 with TRBJ2-2; 10 bases match TRBD2. The CDR3 runs 16 residues. Trimming cost V 2 bases and J 4 bases; bases outside gene matches: 4. Germline assignment: CDR1 MNHNS and CDR2 SASEGT. CDR3 residues: CASSELAGVLTGELFF. The CDR3 nucleotides are TGTGCCAGCAGTGAACTAGCGGGAGTACTCACCGGGGAGCTGTTTTTT.

The chain carries TRBV7-3 and TRBJ2-3; D might be TRBD2 (6 bases). CDR1 SGHTA and CDR2 FQGTGA come from the germline V gene. Trimming left V 6 bases short and J 3 bases short, with 13 bases between. The CDR3 spans 14 residues. CDR3 sequence reads: CASSSGAGTDTQYF. As DNA, the CDR3 is TGTGCCAGCAGTTCGGGAGCCGGGACAGATACGCAGTATTTT.

The rearrangement links TRBV5-6 to TRBJ1-1, with TRBD1 matching over 9 bases. The germline CDR1 and CDR2 sequences are SGHDT and YYEEEE. V dropped 4 bases and J dropped 2; count of bases not matched to a gene: 6. The CDR3 covers 15 residues. The chain's CDR3 is CASSQTGQGNTEAFF. CDR3 DNA sequence: TGTGCCAGCAGCCAAACGGGACAGGGTAACACTGAAGCTTTCTTT.

This chain uses TRBV7-3 with TRBJ2-1; tentatively, D is TRBD2 (5 bases). Trimming pared 5 bases from V and 4 bases from J, leaving 9 bases between. CDR1 is SGHTA and CDR2 is FQGTGA in the germline V gene. This CDR3 has 13 residues. Here the CDR3 reads CASSLDYYNEQFF. DNA of the CDR3: TGTGCCAGCAGCCTCGACTATTACAATGAGCAGTTCTTC.

The CDR3 sequence: CASSLVQGPSNTEAFF. The CDR3 bases are TGTGCCAGCAGCTTAGTGCAGGGCCCTTCCAACACTGAAGCTTTCTTT. V usage is TRBV7-9 and J usage is TRBJ1-1; tentatively, D is TRBD1 (5 bases). This CDR3 has 16 amino acids. The germline V and J ends were trimmed by 1 base and 2 bases, with 14 bases remaining between them. The germline gives CDR1 SEHNR, CDR2 FQNEAQ (reference sequence). Full variable domain (outside the CDR3, taken from reference TRBV7-9 and TRBJ1-1): DTGVSQNPRHKITKRGQNVTFRCDPISEHNRLYWYRQTLGQGPEFLTYFQNEAQLEKSRLLSDRFSAERPKGSFSTLEIQRTEQGDSAMYLCASSLVQGPSNTEAFFGQGTRLTVV.

This clone was found once. The rearrangement joins TRBV28 to TRBJ1-1; D perhaps matches TRBD1 (5 bases). V lost 7 bases, J lost 4 bases, and 13 bases lay in between. The CDR3 has 13 residues. Germline lookup yields CDR1 MDHEN and CDR2 SYDVKM. CDR3 amino acids: CASTRPGGTEAFF. The CDR3 nucleotides are TGTGCCAGCACCAGACCGGGGGGCACTGAAGCTTTCTTT.

The gene calls are TRBV15 and TRBJ2-2; D not resolved. Germline V lookup: CDR1 LNHNV, CDR2 YYDKDF (reference sequence). This CDR3 spans 14 amino acids. V was shortened by 8 bases and J by 2 bases, with 12 bases between the two germline ends. For the CDR3, the DNA is TGTGCCACCCAGCGCAACCCTAACACCGGGGAGCTGTTTTTT. Translating it yields CATQRNPNTGELFF.

This clone was counted between two and nine times. V gene TRBV5-1 combines with J gene TRBJ1-4, with D unresolved. The germline gives CDR1 SGHRS, CDR2 YFSETQ. This CDR3 has 16 amino acids. V lost 4 bases and J lost 4, with 17 bases in between. In DNA form, the CDR3 reads TGCGCCAGCAGCGCGCAGTCTAGAGCTGGTAATGAAAAACTGTTTTTT. Protein: CASSAQSRAGNEKLFF. Full variable domain (rest looked up from reference TRBV5-1 and TRBJ1-4): KAGVTQTPRYLIKTRGQQVTLSCSPISGHRSVSWYQQTPGQGLQFLFEYFSETQRNKGNFPGRFSGRQFSNSRSEMNVSTLELGDSALYLCASSAQSRAGNEKLFFGSGTQLSVL.

This chain uses TRBV18 with TRBJ1-5; 8 nucleotides line up with TRBD1. V gave up 4 bases and J gave up 6 bases; unmatched junction bases: 17. The CDR3 has 18 residues. In germline, CDR1 is KGHSH, CDR2 LQKENI. The CDR3 region is CASSLDGQGSVLGQPQHF. The CDR3 coding sequence is TGTGCCAGCTCACTAGACGGACAGGGAAGTGTGCTGGGTCAGCCCCAGCATTTT.

This rearrangement joins TRBV7-2 to TRBJ2-7; TRBD2 matches 7 bases. The CDR3 loop spans 16 amino acids. In germline, CDR1 is SGHTA, CDR2 FQGNSA. J lost 2 bases, V lost 1 base, and 8 bases had no gene match. CDR3: CASSLGYMAGAYEQYF. The CDR3 coding sequence is TGTGCCAGCAGCTTAGGGTACATGGCGGGAGCCTACGAGCAGTACTTC.

The CDR3 sequence: CASTSSGQYSNQPQHF. The CDR3 DNA is TGTGCCAGCACCTCCAGCGGACAGTATAGCAATCAGCCCCAGCATTTT. This sequence joins TRBV7-8 and TRBJ1-5, with D perhaps matching TRBD1 (6 bases). The CDR3 is made up of 16 amino acids. Trimming left V 7 bases short and J 0 bases short, with 16 bases between. CDR1 SGHVS and CDR2 FQNEAQ come from the germline V gene.

The chain joins TRBV7-8 to TRBJ2-7; 7 bases map to TRBD1. The germline CDR1 and CDR2 sequences are SGHVS and FQNEAQ. This CDR3 spans 13 amino acids. Trimming removed 3 bases from V and 3 bases from J; junction bases left unmatched: 2. This chain's CDR3 is CASSFTGDYEQYF. The DNA for the CDR3 is TGTGCCAGCAGCTTCACAGGGGACTACGAGCAGTACTTC. The whole variable domain, remainder taken from reference TRBV7-8 and TRBJ2-7, is GAGVSQSPRYKVAKRGQDVALRCDPISGHVSLFWYQQALGQGPEFLTYFQNEAQLDKSGLPSDRFFAERPEGSVSTLKIQRTQQEDSAVYLCASSFTGDYEQYFGPGTRLTVT.

J is TRBJ2-5 and V is TRBV7-2; 7 positions agree with TRBD1. CDR3 length: 14 residues. V lost 5 bases to trimming and J lost 4 bases; unmatched junction nucleotides: 7. The V gene's germline CDR1 is SGHTA and CDR2 FQGNSA. CDR3 protein: CASSQDRNGETQYF. The CDR3 DNA reads as TGTGCCAGCAGCCAGGACAGGAATGGAGAGACCCAGTACTTC.

The chain links TRBV28 to TRBJ1-1; unclear D gene. Trimming took 6 bases from V and 1 from J, leaving 12 bases between them. Per germline, CDR1 MDHEN and CDR2 SYDVKM. The CDR3 totals 14 residues. This CDR3 is CASSAAGSNTEAFF. DNA of the CDR3: TGTGCCAGCAGCGCGGCCGGGTCGAACACTGAAGCTTTCTTT. The full variable domain, with the rest looked up from reference TRBV28 and TRBJ1-1, is DVKVTQSSRYLVKRTGEKVFLECVQDMDHENMFWYRQDPGLGLRLIYFSYDVKMKEKGDIPEGYSVSREKKERFSLILESASTNQTSMYLCASSAAGSNTEAFFGQGTRLTVV.